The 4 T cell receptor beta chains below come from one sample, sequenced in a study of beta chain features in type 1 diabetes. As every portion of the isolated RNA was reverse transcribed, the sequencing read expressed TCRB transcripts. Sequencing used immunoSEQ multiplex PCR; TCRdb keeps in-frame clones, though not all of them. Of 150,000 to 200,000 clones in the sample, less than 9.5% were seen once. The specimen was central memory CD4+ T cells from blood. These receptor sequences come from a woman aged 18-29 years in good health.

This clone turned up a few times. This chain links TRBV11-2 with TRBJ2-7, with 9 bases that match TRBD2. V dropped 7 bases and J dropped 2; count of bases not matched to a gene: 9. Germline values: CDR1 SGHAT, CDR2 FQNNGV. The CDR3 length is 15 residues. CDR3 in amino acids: CASTPGTSRTYEQYF. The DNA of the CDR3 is TGTGCCAGCACCCCCGGGACTAGCAGGACCTACGAGCAGTACTTC.

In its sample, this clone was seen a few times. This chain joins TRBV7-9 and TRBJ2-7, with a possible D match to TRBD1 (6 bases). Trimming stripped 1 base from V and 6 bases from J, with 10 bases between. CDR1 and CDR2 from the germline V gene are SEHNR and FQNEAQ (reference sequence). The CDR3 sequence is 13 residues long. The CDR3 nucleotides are TGTGCCAGCAGCTTAGGAGGCAGGGGCGAGCAGTACTTC. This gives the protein CASSLGGRGEQYF.

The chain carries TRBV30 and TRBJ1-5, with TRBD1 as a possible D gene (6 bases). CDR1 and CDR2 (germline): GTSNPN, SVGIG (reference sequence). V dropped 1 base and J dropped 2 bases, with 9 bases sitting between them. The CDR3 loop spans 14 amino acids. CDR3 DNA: TGTGCCTGGAGTGCACAGGGAGGCAATCAGCCCCAGCATTTT. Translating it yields CAWSAQGGNQPQHF.

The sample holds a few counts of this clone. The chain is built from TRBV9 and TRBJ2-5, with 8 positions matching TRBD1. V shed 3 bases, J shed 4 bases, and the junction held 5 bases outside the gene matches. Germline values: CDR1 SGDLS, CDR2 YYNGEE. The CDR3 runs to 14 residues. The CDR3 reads CASSESRGRETQYF. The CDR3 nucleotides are TGTGCCAGCAGCGAAAGCAGGGGGCGAGAGACCCAGTACTTC.